The present T cell receptor beta chain was sequenced within a study of shared clonotypes between healthy human individuals. Study-level information: For every donor, three CD4 naive, three CD4 memory, two CD8 naive and one CD8 memory plates were used. Study-wide points: The low donor count limited represented genetic and exposure-history diversity.

It was across several immunoSEQ plates that each subset's genomic DNA was evenly split. Authors' data handling: In the immunoSEQ data, sequences were junction-only and lacked quality scores, so filtering differed. TCRdb keeps only in-frame clones here, not all; method: immunoSEQ multiplex PCR. V and J calls and clone size come straight from that table; D and trimming were deduced from the DNA. The sample yields 550,000 to 650,000 clones, approximately 96% seen once. Germline V CDR1 and CDR2: MDHEN, SYDVKM. Trimming took off 3 bases at V and 9 bases at J, with 11 bases between the two ends. The length of the CDR3 is 12 residues. In regard to this clone: The antigen remains unidentified.

CD45RO-negative CD8 cells positively selected for CCR7 made up the naive population, which excluded terminally differentiated effector memory CD45RA+ cells. Specimen: naive CD8+ T cells sorted from blood. This rearrangement joins TRBV28 to TRBJ1-1; maybe TRBD1 (5 bases). This TCR derives from a woman aged 30 to 39 in good health. CDR3 sequence: CASSFTQGQAFF. The CDR3 DNA reads as TGTGCCAGCAGTTTTACCCAGGGACAAGCTTTCTTT.